The sequence of this TCR beta chain was determined in a study of CD8 T cells in Susac syndrome. Definite or probable Susac syndrome was diagnosed using recently defined diagnostic criteria. This CDR3 contains 14 residues. Trimming cost V 4 bases and J 7 bases; bases outside gene matches: 8. Germline CDR1 and CDR2: SGDLS and YYNGEE. Random hexamers served to reverse transcribe about 0.45 to 1 ug RNA. TCRdb re-analysed the immunoSEQ multiplex PCR reads in MiXCR, keeping a single row per CDR3 protein. The data hold 65,000 to 100,000 distinct CDR3 sequences, with approximately 96% observed a single time. The sample was CD8+ T cells from PBMCs. The clonotype originates from a human donor with Susac syndrome. The chain combines TRBV9 with TRBJ1-5; 7 bases align to TRBD1. CDR3 in DNA: TGTGCCAGCAGCCGAACAGGGGCTGGGCAGCCCCAGCATTTT. This encodes CASSRTGAGQPQHF.